The T cell receptor beta chain described here comes from a study of blood T cell repertoires in COVID-19. Across the whole study: COVID-19 samples collected from the United States, Italy and Spain covered acute and convalescent phases.

This CDR3 is 14 amino acids long. V lost 9 bases, J lost 9 bases, and 7 bases stayed unmatched. Germline CDR1 is SNHLY and CDR2 is FYNNEI. In the original analysis: Scientists estimated how many nucleated cells there were by amplifying reference gene primers. This table comes from immunoSEQ multiplex PCR, and its TCRdb copy is limited to in-frame clones, with some not included. The V and J calls and clone size come from that table; D and trimming were worked out from the DNA. This table has under 350,000 clones, approximately 85% appearing once. Material: peripheral blood. This receptor was obtained from a human donor in a cohort sampled during active COVID-19. The V call is TRBV2, the J call TRBJ1-6; TRBD1 aligns across 11 bases. This CDR3 reads CARRGTGGSSPLHF. Here the CDR3 DNA reads TGTGCCAGAAGAGGGACAGGGGGGAGTTCACCCCTCCACTTT.